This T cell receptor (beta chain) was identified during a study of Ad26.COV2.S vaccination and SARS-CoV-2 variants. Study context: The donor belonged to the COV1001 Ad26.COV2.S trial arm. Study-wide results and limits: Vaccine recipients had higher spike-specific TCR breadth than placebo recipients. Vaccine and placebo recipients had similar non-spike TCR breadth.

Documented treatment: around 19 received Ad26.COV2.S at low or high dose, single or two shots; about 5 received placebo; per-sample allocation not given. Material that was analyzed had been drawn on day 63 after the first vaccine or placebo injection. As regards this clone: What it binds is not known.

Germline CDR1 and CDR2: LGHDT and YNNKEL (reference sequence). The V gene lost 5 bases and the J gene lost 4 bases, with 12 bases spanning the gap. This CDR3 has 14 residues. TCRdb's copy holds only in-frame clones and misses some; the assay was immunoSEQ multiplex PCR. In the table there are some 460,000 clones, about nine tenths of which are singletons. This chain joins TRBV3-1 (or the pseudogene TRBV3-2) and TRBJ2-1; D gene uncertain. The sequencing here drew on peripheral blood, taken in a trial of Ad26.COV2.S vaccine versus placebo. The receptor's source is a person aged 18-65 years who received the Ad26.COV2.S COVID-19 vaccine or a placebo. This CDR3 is CASSSNAPYNEQFF. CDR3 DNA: TGTGCCAGCAGCTCTAATGCGCCTTACAATGAGCAGTTCTTC.